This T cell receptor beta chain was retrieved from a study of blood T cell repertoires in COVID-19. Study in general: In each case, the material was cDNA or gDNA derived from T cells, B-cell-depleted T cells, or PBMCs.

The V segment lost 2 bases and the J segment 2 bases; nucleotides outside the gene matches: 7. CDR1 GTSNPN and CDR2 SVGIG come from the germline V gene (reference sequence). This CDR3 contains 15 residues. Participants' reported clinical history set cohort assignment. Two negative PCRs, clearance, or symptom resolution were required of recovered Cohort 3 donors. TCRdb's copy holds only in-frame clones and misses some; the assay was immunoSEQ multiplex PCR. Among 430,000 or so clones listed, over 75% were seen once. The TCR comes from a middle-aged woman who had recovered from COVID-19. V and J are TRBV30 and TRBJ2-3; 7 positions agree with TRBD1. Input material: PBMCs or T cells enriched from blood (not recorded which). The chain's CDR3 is CAWSTRQGNTDTQYF. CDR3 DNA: TGTGCCTGGAGTACCCGACAGGGAAACACAGATACGCAGTATTTT.